The rows below give T cell receptor beta chains drawn from one sample of a study of cytomegalovirus exposure and HLA in healthy donors. The data were produced by immunoSEQ multiplex PCR, yet TCRdb's version contains in-frame clones alone and is incomplete. The data contain over 130,000 clones, 61% of them singletons. The sample taken for sequencing was PBMCs. The origin of the receptors is a male donor in good health and CMV-seronegative. Each CDR3 is given without its conserved first and last residue. Each record gives: CDR3 protein, J gene, V gene, clone size. Clone size is given for some rows only: seen once, a few or many times, or a class if the clone is expanded.

ASSSGQAHSGNTIY TRBJ1-3 TRBV5-4 NA
ASSPRTDSGNTIY TRBJ1-3 TRBV18 NA
ASSLWYGTNSYEQY TRBJ2-7 TRBV5-1 NA
ASSLSRGEQY TRBJ2-7 TRBV28 NA
ASHRSGYEQY TRBJ2-7 TRBV28 NA
ASSYVPGCGYT TRBJ1-2 TRBV6-5 NA
ASSQYEENTGELF TRBJ2-2 TRBV23-1 NA
AISRIQGHSDEQY TRBJ2-7 TRBV10-3 once
ASSSRLTGELF TRBJ2-2 TRBV7-3 few
ASSEPGSEPQH TRBJ1-5 TRBV6-5 few
ASSLAEQGWITEAF TRBJ1-1 TRBV5-1 few
ASSPTGGDYGYT TRBJ1-2 TRBV5-1 NA
ASSLVRAEPNYGYT TRBJ1-2 TRBV5-6 NA
ASSVHGATNEKLF TRBJ1-4 TRBV25-1 NA
ASSLELFEKLF TRBJ1-4 TRBV7-9 NA
ASSSAMGQGNSPLH TRBJ1-6 TRBV7-9 NA
AWSDGVAYEQY TRBJ2-5 TRBV30 NA
ASSKRQGVAGELF TRBJ2-2 TRBV19 NA
ASSSGIGNQPQH TRBJ1-5 TRBV7-9 few
ASSLLGGRTDTQY TRBJ2-3 TRBV9 NA
ASSKDRPDNSPLH TRBJ1-6 TRBV7-6 NA
ASSVDQGLGSPLH TRBJ1-6 TRBV9 NA
ASSLGDRPGDEKLF TRBJ1-4 TRBV5-1 NA
ASSTDSQSTDTQY TRBJ2-3 TRBV19 NA
ASSLGDRPRS TRBJ1-2 TRBV5-6 NA
ASREQQAYGYT TRBJ1-2 TRBV28 NA
AVGGDTQY TRBJ2-3 TRBV19 few
ASSLVDFSRNYGYT TRBJ1-2 TRBV5-1 NA
ASSYGTSGGGEQF TRBJ2-1 TRBV6-6 few
ASSLRGQGARLAGAPPARETQY TRBJ2-5 TRBV27 NA
ASSYPGVEQY TRBJ2-7 TRBV7-9 NA
ASSPSDRGNYEQY TRBJ2-7 TRBV7-9 NA
ASSLETGLEETQY TRBJ2-5 TRBV5-1 NA
ASSGGTGKLSSGANVLT TRBJ2-6 TRBV19 NA
ASTPVAEYQETQY TRBJ2-5 TRBV6-1 NA
ASSLVGGLQNTGELF TRBJ2-2 TRBV5-1 NA